The 7 T cell receptor beta chains listed next were all sequenced from one sample in a study of T cell responses to AZD1222 COVID-19 vaccine. TCRdb's table, derived via immunoSEQ multiplex PCR, lists solely in-frame clones and lacks some. Of more than 110,000 clones listed, more than 85% were seen once; the top ten hold just over 3%. The sample was peripheral blood, taken on day 0 of AZD1222 vaccination. The receptors originated from an adult in good health.

The chain couples TRBV6-5 to TRBJ1-1; 7 positions match TRBD1. CDR1 and CDR2 (germline): MNHEY, SVGAGI. V lost 6 bases and J lost 8; bases outside the gene matches: 12. The CDR3 consists of 14 residues. In DNA, the CDR3 is TGTGCCAGCAGAGGGAGGGACAGCAAAAGGGAAGCTTTCTTT. It codes for CASRGRDSKREAFF.

The chain uses TRBV19 and TRBJ1-5; D is possibly TRBD1 (6 bases). V lost 3 bases and J lost 1, with 13 bases in between. This CDR3 comprises 16 residues. The V gene's germline CDR1 is LNHDA and CDR2 SQIVND (reference sequence). CDR3 sequence: CASSMGRGASNQPQHF. In nucleotides, the CDR3 is TGTGCCAGTAGTATGGGTCGGGGGGCAAGCAATCAGCCCCAGCATTTT. Full variable domain (outside the CDR3, taken from reference TRBV19 and TRBJ1-5): DGGITQSPKYLFRKEGQNVTLSCEQNLNHDAMYWYRQDPGQGLRLIYYSQIVNDFQKGDIAEGYSVSREKKESFPLTVTSAQKNPTAFYLCASSMGRGASNQPQHFGDGTRLSIL.

The genes are TRBV5-4 and TRBJ2-2; TRBD2 matches at 9 bases. The germline gives CDR1 SGHNT, CDR2 YYREEE (reference sequence). Trimming took 4 bases from V and 5 from J; bases not matched to a gene: 9. The CDR3 contains 16 residues. CDR3 bases: TGTGCCAGCAGCACCATAGCGGGAGCGGGGACCGGGGAGCTGTTTTTT. This sequence encodes CASSTIAGAGTGELFF.

The V gene is TRBV11-2, the J gene TRBJ2-1, with TRBD2 identical over 7 bases. J lost 7 bases, V lost 4 bases, and 16 bases had no gene match. CDR3 length: 17 residues. Germline V lookup: CDR1 SGHAT, CDR2 FQNNGV. CDR3 sequence (DNA): TGTGCCAGCAGCTCTCCGAAGCGGGAAGAGCTGTCTAATGAGCAGTTCTTC. Amino acids: CASSSPKREELSNEQFF. Supplemented by reference TRBV11-2 and TRBJ2-1, the full variable domain reads EAGVAQSPRYKIIEKRQSVAFWCNPISGHATLYWYQQILGQGPKLLIQFQNNGVVDDSQLPKDRFSAERLKGVDSTLKIQPAKLEDSAVYLCASSSPKREELSNEQFFGPGTRLTVL.

This chain links TRBV5-6 with TRBJ1-1, with 8 nucleotides matching TRBD1. Trimming at V came to 8 bases and at J to 4 bases, leaving 19 bases not matched to a gene. Germline values: CDR1 SGHDT, CDR2 YYEEEE. The CDR3 has 17 residues. Written as DNA, the CDR3 is TGTGCCAGGAAACCGGACAGGGAGCATCAAGGGGGCACTGAAGCTTTCTTT. Its translation is CARKPDREHQGGTEAFF. Full variable domain (rest looked up from reference TRBV5-6 and TRBJ1-1): DAGVTQSPTHLIKTRGQQVTLRCSPKSGHDTVSWYQQALGQGPQFIFQYYEEEERQRGNFPDRFSGHQFPNYSSELNVNALLLGDSALYLCARKPDREHQGGTEAFFGQGTRLTVV.

This clone has a single count. The rearrangement uses TRBV7-8 and TRBJ2-5, with 8 bases fitting TRBD1. V was pared by 4 bases and J by 3 bases, with 4 bases of the junction left unmatched. Germline loops: CDR1 SGHVS, CDR2 FQNEAQ. This CDR3 has 14 amino acids. The CDR3 nucleotides are TGTGCCAGCAGCTGGACAGGGCCCAAAGAGACCCAGTACTTC. It codes for CASSWTGPKETQYF. Full variable domain (rest looked up from reference TRBV7-8 and TRBJ2-5): GAGVSQSPRYKVAKRGQDVALRCDPISGHVSLFWYQQALGQGPEFLTYFQNEAQLDKSGLPSDRFFAERPEGSVSTLKIQRTQQEDSAVYLCASSWTGPKETQYFGPGTRLLVL.

This clone occurred once. The V gene is TRBV24-1, the J gene TRBJ2-3, with D tentatively TRBD2 (6 bases). CDR3 length equals 16 residues. The V gene lost 4 bases and the J gene lost 1 base, with 14 bases spanning the gap. Germline CDR1 KGHDR, CDR2 SFDVKD. The CDR3 is CATSEGWDSRTDTQYF. The CDR3 nucleotides are TGTGCCACCAGTGAGGGCTGGGACTCACGCACAGATACGCAGTATTTT.